Sequencing of this TCR beta chain was carried out in a study of OX40 agonist ivuxolimab in advanced cancers. Regarding the study as a whole: Clonal expansion among partial responders at 0.1-3.0 mg/kg ranked near the lowest.

CDR3 size: 14 residues. Trimming left V 3 bases short and J 4 bases short, with 12 bases between. Germline V lookup: CDR1 LNHDA, CDR2 SQIVND (reference sequence). Using immunoSEQ multiplex PCR, the repertoire was profiled, and TCRdb retains in-frame clones only, with some absent. This table has fewer than 90,000 clones, 88% appearing once. On this clone: Its antigen remains unidentified.

Sequencing was performed on CD4+ or CD8+ T cells sorted from blood, taken in a trial of the OX40 agonist ivuxolimab. This TCR was sampled from an adult with an advanced solid tumor such as melanoma, head and neck, liver or kidney cancer. The chain uses TRBV19 and TRBJ1-2, with D maybe TRBD1 (6 bases). The CDR3 coding sequence is TGTGCCAGTAGTATCCAGGGGCTCGGCTATGGCTACACCTTC. Its translation: CASSIQGLGYGYTF.